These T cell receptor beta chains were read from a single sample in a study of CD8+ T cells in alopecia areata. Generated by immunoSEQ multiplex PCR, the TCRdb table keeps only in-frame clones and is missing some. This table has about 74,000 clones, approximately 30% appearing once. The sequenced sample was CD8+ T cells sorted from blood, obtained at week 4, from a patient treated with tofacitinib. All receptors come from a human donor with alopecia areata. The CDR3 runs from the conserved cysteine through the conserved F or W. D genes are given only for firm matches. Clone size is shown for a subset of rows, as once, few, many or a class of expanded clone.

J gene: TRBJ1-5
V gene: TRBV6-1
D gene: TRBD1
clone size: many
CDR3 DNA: TGTGCCAGCGACAGGGGTTTTGGCAATCAGCCCCAGCATTTT
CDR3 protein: CASDRGFGNQPQHF

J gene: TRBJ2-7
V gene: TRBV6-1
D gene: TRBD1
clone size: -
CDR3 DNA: TGTGCCAGCAGGGGGACAGGGTACGAGCAGTACTTC
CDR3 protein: CASRGTGYEQYF

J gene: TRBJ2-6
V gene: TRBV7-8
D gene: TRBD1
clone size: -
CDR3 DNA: TGTGCCAGCAGCTTAGGGACAGGGGTCTCTGGGGCCAACGTCCTGACTTTC
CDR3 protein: CASSLGTGVSGANVLTF

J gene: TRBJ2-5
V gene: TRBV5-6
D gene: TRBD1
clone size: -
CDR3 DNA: TGTGCCAGCAGCTTCGGGACAGGCGGAGAGACCCAGTACTTC
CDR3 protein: CASSFGTGGETQYF

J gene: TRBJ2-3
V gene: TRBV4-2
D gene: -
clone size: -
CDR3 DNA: TGTGCCAGCAGCCAGGTTAGCGGAGGGAGGCTCACAGATACGCAGTATTTT
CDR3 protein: CASSQVSGGRLTDTQYF

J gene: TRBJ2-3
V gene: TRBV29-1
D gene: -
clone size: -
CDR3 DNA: TGCAGCGTCGGGACCTTGGCAGATACGCAGTATTTT
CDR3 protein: CSVGTLADTQYF

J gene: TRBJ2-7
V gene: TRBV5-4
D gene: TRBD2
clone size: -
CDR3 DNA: TGTGCCAGCAGACCTAGCGGACCGAGCTCCTACGAGCAGTACTTC
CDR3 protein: CASRPSGPSSYEQYF

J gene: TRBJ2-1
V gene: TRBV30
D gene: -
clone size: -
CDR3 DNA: TGTGCCTGGAGTTGGTCAGGAAGGACTTACAATGAGCAGTTCTTC
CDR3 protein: CAWSWSGRTYNEQFF

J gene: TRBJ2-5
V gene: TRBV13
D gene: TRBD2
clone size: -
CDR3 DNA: TGTGCCAGCAGCATTCTTATAGCGGGAAGGACAGAGACCCAGTACTTC
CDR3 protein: CASSILIAGRTETQYF

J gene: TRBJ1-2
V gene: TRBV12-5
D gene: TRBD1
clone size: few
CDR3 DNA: TGTGCTAGTGGAACCGGGACAGGGGCATATGGCTACACCTTC
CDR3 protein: CASGTGTGAYGYTF

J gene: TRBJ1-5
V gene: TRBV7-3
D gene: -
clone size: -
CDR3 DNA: TGTGCCAGCAGCCCGTCGGGGAGCAATCAGCCCCAGCATTTT
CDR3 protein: CASSPSGSNQPQHF

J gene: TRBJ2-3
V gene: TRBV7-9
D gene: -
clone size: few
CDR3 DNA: TGTGCCAGCAGCCCCCCCCGGTCTACAGATACGCAGTATTTT
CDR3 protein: CASSPPRSTDTQYF

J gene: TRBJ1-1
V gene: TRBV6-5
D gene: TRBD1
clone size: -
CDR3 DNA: TGTGCCAGCAGTACCCGGGACAGGGTTACAGCTTTCTTT
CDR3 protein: CASSTRDRVTAFF

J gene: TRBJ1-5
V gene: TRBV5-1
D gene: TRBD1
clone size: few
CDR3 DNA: TGCGCCAGCAGCCCTGGGACAGGGAATCAGCCCCAGCATTTT
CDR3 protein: CASSPGTGNQPQHF

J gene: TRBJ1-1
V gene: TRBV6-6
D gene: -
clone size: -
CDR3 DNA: TGTGCCCTCTCCACCAGAGGAGGAGCTTTCTTT
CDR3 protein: CALSTRGGAFF

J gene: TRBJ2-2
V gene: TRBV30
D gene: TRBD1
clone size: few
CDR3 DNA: TGTGCCTGGATGACAGGGGAGCACACCGGGGAGCTGTTTTTT
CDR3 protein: CAWMTGEHTGELFF

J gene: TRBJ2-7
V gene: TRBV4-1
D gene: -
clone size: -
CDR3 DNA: TGCGCCAGCAGCCAAGAATGGAGACCAAGCGGGTCAGACTACGAGCAGTACTTC
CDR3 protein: CASSQEWRPSGSDYEQYF

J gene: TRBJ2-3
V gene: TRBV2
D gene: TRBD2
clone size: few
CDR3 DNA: TGTGCCAGCAGGGGGGAGCGGCGGGAGATAACAGATACGCAGTATTTT
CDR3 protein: CASRGERREITDTQYF

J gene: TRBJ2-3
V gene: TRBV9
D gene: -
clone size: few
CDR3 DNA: TGTGCCAGCAGCGTAGACTCAGATACGCAGTATTTT
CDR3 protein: CASSVDSDTQYF

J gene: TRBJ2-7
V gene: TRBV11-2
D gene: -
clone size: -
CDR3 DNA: TGTGCCAGCAGCTCGCGTTACTACGAGCAGTACTTC
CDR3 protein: CASSSRYYEQYF

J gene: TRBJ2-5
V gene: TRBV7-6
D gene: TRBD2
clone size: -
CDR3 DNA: TGTGCCAGCAGCTCCGCGAGCGGGAGAAGGGAGACCCAGTACTTC
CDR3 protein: CASSSASGRRETQYF

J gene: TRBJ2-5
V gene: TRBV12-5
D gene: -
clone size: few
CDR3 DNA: TGTGCTAGTGGTTTGAGCTGGGGCGGCCAAGAGACCCAGTACTTC
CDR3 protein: CASGLSWGGQETQYF

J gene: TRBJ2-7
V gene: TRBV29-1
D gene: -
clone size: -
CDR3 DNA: TGCAGCGTTGAAGATAGAACTTACGAGCAGTACTTC
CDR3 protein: CSVEDRTYEQYF

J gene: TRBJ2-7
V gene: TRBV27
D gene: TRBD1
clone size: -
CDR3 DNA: TGTGCCAGCAGCCCCTCGACAGGGCCCGAGCAGTACTTC
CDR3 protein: CASSPSTGPEQYF

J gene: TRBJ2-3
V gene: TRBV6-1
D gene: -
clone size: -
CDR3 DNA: TGTGCCAGCAGCCCTAGCCCCCGGGGAGATACGCAGTATTTT
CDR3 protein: CASSPSPRGDTQYF

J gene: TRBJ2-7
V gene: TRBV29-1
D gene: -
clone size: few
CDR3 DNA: TGCAGCGTTGAAGACCGAGCCTACGAGCAGTACTTC
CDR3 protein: CSVEDRAYEQYF

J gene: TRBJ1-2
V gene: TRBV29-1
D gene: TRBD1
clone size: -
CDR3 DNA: TGCAGCGTCACAGGGGGCGCGGGCTATGGCTACACCTTC
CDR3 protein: CSVTGGAGYGYTF

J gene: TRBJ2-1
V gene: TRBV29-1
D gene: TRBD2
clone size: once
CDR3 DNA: TGCAGCGTTGAAGGACTAGCGGAAGCCAGTGAGCAGTTCTTC
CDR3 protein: CSVEGLAEASEQFF

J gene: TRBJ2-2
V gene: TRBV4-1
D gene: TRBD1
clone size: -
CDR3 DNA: TGCGCCAGCAGCCAAGCAGGGGGCGCGACCGGGGAGCTGTTTTTT
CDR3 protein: CASSQAGGATGELFF

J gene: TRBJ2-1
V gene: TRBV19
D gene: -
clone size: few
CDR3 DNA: TGTGCCAGTAGCTATTTGGTGTCGGACAATGAGCAGTTCTTC
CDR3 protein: CASSYLVSDNEQFF

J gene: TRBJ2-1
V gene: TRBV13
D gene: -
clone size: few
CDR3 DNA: TGTGCCAGCAGCTTACCTTTTTCCGGCTCCTACAATGAGCAGTTCTTC
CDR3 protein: CASSLPFSGSYNEQFF

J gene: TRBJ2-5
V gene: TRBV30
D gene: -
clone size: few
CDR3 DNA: TGTGCCGGTGGGACGGGTTCGTACCAAGAGACCCAGTACTTC
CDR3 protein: CAGGTGSYQETQYF

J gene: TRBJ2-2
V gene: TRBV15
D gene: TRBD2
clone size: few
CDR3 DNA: TGTGCCACCAGCGAAGGACTAGCGGGAGGGCCGGGCACCGGGGAGCTGTTTTTT
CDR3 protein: CATSEGLAGGPGTGELFF

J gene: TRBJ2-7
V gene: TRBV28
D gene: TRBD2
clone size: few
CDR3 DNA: TGTGCCAGCAGCTGGCCTAGCGGGACTTTGCAGTACTTC
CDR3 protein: CASSWPSGTLQYF

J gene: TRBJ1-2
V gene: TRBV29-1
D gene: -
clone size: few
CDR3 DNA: TGCAGCGTTGAAGATTCAGGGACCCAGGGCACCTTC
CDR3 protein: CSVEDSGTQGTF

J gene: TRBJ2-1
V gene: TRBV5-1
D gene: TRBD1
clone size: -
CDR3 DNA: TGCGCCAGTCGACAGGGGGACTCCTACAATGAGCAGTTCTTC
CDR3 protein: CASRQGDSYNEQFF

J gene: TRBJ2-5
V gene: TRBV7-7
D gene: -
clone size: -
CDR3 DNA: TGTGCCAGCAGCTTAGAATGGGGTGGAGAGACCCAGTACTTC
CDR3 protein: CASSLEWGGETQYF

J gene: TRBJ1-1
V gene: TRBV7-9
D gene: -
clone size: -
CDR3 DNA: TGTGCCAGCAGCTCCCCGGAGCGCTACACTGAAGCTTTCTTT
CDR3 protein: CASSSPERYTEAFF

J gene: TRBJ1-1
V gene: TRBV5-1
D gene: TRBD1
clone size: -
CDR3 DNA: TGCGCCAGCAGAGAGGACAGGAGCCACACTGAAGCTTTCTTT
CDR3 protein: CASREDRSHTEAFF

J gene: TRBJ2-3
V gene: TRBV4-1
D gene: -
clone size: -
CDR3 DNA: TGCGCCAGCAGCCCCGGTGGAGGTTCCCGGGCAGATACGCAGTATTTT
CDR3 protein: CASSPGGGSRADTQYF

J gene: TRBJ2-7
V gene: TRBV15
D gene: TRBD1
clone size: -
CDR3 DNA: TGTGCCACGGCAGCGGGACAGGGAGGAAGGGATAGCCTCGAGCAGTACTTC
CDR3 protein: CATAAGQGGRDSLEQYF

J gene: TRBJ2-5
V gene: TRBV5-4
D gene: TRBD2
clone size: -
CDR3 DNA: TGTGCCAGCACCCCGAGCGGGGAAGAGACCCAGTACTTC
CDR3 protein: CASTPSGEETQYF

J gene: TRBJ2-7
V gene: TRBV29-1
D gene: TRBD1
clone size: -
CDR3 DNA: TGCAGCGTTGGGGACAGGGGCTACGAGCAGTACTTC
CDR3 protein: CSVGDRGYEQYF

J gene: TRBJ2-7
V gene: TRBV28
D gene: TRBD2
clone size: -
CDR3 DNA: TGTGCCAGCAGTAAACTAGCGGGAAAACTCTACGAGCAGTACTTC
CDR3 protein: CASSKLAGKLYEQYF

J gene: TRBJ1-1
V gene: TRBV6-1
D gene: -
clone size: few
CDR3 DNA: TGTGCCAGCACCCCCCTAGAGTTGAACACTGAAGCTTTCTTT
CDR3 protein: CASTPLELNTEAFF

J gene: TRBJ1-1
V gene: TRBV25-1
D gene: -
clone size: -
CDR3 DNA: TGTGCCAGCAGTGAAAGAGGCTACACTGAAGCTTTCTTT
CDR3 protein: CASSERGYTEAFF

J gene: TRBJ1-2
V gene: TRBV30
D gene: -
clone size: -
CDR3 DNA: TGTGCCTGGACCCCGGGCCCCGTCTTGATCTCCTTC
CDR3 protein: CAWTPGPVLISF

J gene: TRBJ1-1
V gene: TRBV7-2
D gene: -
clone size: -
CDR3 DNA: TGTGCCAGCAGCTTCGGCAGGGGAAGGGCTGAAGCTTTCTTT
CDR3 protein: CASSFGRGRAEAFF